This T cell receptor (beta chain) was sequenced during a study of memory CD4+ T cells and cytomegalovirus serostatus. On the study more broadly: Healthy Belgian adult donors included under ten CMV-positive and around 25 CMV-negative people.

Single viable CD3+CD4+CD8-CD45RO+ cells were sorted as the memory CD4+ T cells. The CDR3 totals 17 residues. The junction had 12 bases not matched to a gene; V was cut back by 0 bases and J by 8 bases. CDR1 and CDR2 (germline): SGDLS, YYNGEE. Repertoires were generated with immunoSEQ multiplex PCR, while TCRdb's copy carries only in-frame clones and drops some. The repertoire holds roughly 42,000 clones, with around 80% as singletons. The sample taken for sequencing was memory CD4+ T cells from blood. This clonotype was sampled from an adult in good health and CMV-seronegative. The chain combines TRBV9 with TRBJ2-1, with 9 bases lining up with TRBD2. The CDR3 nucleotides read TGTGCCAGCAGCGTAGTAGGGCGGGGGGGGCAATTGGATGAGCAGTTCTTC. This codes for CASSVVGRGGQLDEQFF.